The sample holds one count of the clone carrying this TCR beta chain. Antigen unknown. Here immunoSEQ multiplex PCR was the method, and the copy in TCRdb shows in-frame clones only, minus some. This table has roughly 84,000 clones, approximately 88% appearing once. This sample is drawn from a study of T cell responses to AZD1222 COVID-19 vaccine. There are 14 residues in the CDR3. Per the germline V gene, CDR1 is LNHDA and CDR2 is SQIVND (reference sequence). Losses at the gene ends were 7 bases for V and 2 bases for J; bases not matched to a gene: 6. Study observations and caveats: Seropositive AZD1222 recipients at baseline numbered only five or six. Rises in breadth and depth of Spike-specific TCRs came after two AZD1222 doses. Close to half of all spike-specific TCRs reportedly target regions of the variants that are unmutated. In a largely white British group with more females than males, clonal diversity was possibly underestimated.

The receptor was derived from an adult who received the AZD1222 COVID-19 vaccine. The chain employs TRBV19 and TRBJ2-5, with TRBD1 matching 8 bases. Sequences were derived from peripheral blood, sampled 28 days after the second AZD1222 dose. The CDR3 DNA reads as TGTGCCAGTACCCCCGGGACAGGACAAGAGACCCAGTACTTC. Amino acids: CASTPGTGQETQYF.